This TCR beta chain was observed in a study of a mutant IDH1 vaccine in newly diagnosed glioma. The overall study: Earlier therapy was either radiotherapy, temozolomide, or both, and most got both.

CDR1 is PRHDT and CDR2 is FYEKMQ in the germline V gene (reference sequence). The CDR3 runs to 15 residues. Trimming left V 0 bases short and J 2 bases short, with 10 bases between. Generated by immunoSEQ multiplex PCR, the TCRdb table keeps only in-frame clones and is missing some. The sample consists of 90,000 to 100,000 clones, roughly 90% of them appearing once. Noted time point: baseline, week 1 (first vaccination visit). The treatment here: pre-vaccination baseline after standard-of-care therapy. The TCR comes from a woman aged 50 to 65 with glioma. The chain carries TRBV13 and TRBJ2-5; a possible D gene is TRBD1 (6 bases). The material was PBMCs, obtained from a glioma patient treated with radiotherapy, temozolomide or both. The CDR3 here is CASSLGPTGQETQYF. The CDR3 coding sequence is TGTGCCAGCAGCTTAGGCCCGACAGGTCAAGAGACCCAGTACTTC.